This entry describes one TCR beta chain. This record comes from a study of blood T cell repertoires in COVID-19. The wider study: In each case, the material was cDNA or gDNA derived from T cells, B-cell-depleted T cells, or PBMCs.

Trimming pared 2 bases from V and 0 bases from J, leaving 9 bases between. Germline V gives CDR1 SGHAT, CDR2 FQNNGV. This CDR3 has 15 amino acids. Cohort 3 recovered donors had two negative PCRs, clearance, or symptom resolution. Libraries were prepared by immunoSEQ multiplex PCR; TCRdb keeps only in-frame clonotypes and omits some of them. The table shows a few hundred thousand clones, with approximately 86% occurring only once. This sequence was found in a woman between 18 and 29 years old who had recovered from COVID-19. The chain carries TRBV11-2 and TRBJ2-3; D is uncertain. Sequencing input: PBMCs or T cells enriched from blood (not recorded which). CDR3 in DNA: TGTGCCAGCAGCTTACATTTGACTAGCACAGATACGCAGTATTTT. Amino acid sequence: CASSLHLTSTDTQYF.